In this sample, the clone carrying this T cell receptor (beta chain) turned up a few times. Measured with immunoSEQ multiplex PCR; TCRdb has only the in-frame clones, and not every one. The sample consists of over 75,000 clones, 85% of them appearing once. The CDR3 sequence is 17 residues long. V shed 7 bases, J shed 0 bases, and the junction held 11 bases outside the gene matches. Germline V CDR1 and CDR2: LNHDA, SQIVND (reference sequence). This sample is drawn from a study of cytomegalovirus exposure and HLA in healthy donors. The rearrangement joins TRBV19 to TRBJ2-2; 7 positions agree with TRBD1. The TCR originated in a man aged 18 to 30 in good health and CMV-seropositive. Material: PBMCs. The CDR3 nucleotides read TGTGCCAGTAACAACGTGGGACAGTTCGCGAACACCGGGGAGCTGTTTTTT. It translates to CASNNVGQFANTGELFF.